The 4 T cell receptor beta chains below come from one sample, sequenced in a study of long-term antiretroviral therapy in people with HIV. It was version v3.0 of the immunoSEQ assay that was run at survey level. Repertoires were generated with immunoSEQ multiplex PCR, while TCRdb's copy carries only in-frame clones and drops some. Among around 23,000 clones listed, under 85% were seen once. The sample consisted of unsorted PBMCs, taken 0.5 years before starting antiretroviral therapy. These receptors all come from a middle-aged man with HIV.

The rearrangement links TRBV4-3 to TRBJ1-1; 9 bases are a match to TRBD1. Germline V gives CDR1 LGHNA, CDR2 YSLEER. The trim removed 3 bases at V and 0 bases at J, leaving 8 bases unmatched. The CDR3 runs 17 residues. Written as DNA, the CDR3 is TGCGCCAGCAGCCAGGATAATAGGACAGGGGTGAACACTGAAGCTTTCTTT. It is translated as CASSQDNRTGVNTEAFF.

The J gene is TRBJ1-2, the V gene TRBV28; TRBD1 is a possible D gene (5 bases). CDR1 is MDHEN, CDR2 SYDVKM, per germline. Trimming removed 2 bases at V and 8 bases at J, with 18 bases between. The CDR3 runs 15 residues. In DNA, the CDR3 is TGTGCCAGCAGTTTAATGACGGCGGGACTTAGAGGCTACACCTTC. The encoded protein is CASSLMTAGLRGYTF.

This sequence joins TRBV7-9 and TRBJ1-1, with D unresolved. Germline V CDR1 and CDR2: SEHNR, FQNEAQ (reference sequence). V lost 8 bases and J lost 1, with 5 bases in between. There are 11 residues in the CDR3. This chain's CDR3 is CASGRNTEAFF. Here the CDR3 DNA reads TGTGCCAGCGGGAGGAACACTGAAGCTTTCTTT.

As DNA, the CDR3 is TGTGCCAGCAAAGGGGCATCTCGGGGTGGTGGCTACACCTTC. Translating gives CASKGASRGGGYTF. V and J are TRBV28 and TRBJ1-2; TRBD1 is a possible D gene (5 bases). V gave up 7 bases and J gave up 7 bases, with 19 bases separating them. The germline gives CDR1 MDHEN, CDR2 SYDVKM. The CDR3 has 14 residues.